This T cell receptor (beta chain) was documented in a study of CD8+ T cells in alopecia areata. Treatment indicated: oral pan-JAK inhibitor, 5-10 mg twice daily. The CDR3 is 13 amino acids. Per the germline V gene, CDR1 is LNHDA and CDR2 is SQIVND (reference sequence). V was pared by 6 bases and J by 4 bases, with 12 bases between. TCR sequencing used cDNA made by reverse transcription of extracted RNA. Generated by immunoSEQ multiplex PCR, the TCRdb table keeps only in-frame clones and is missing some. The table lists over 150,000 clones, approximately 56% of them singletons. The origin of this receptor is a human donor with alopecia areata. The chain couples TRBV19 to TRBJ1-1; D might be TRBD1 (5 bases). This specimen consisted of CD4+ T cells sorted from blood, obtained at week 4, from a patient treated with tofacitinib. CDR3 residues: CASRVGGATEAFF. The CDR3 DNA reads TGTGCCAGTAGAGTTGGGGGTGCCACTGAAGCTTTCTTT.